The sequence of this TCR beta chain was determined in a study of post-analysis software for immune sequencing data. The CDR3 runs to 14 residues. CDR1 SGHAT and CDR2 FQNNGV come from the germline V gene. V shed 3 bases, J shed 5 bases, and the junction held 4 bases outside the gene matches. This clonotype was seen many times. What it binds is not known. Study-level findings and limits: Strong co-clustering by F measure was evident for samples that had been prepared in the same batch. Higher frequency in patients than in controls was seen for roughly five TRBV segments, with TRBV5-6, TRBV5-1 and TRBV20-1 among them. A significant reduction in normalized Chao1 diversity was observed in multiple sclerosis patients versus controls.

Unique-molecular-identifier-tagged TCR beta cDNA libraries were used. MiXCR, run by TCRdb on the PCR reads, gives a single entry per CDR3 protein. The table records about 620,000 distinct CDR3 sequences, about 40% of them present only once. This TCR was sampled from a girl aged 5-17 years with multiple sclerosis. Material for sequencing was blood. The V call is TRBV11-2, the J call TRBJ2-5, with 9 bases aligning to TRBD1. The CDR3 spells CASSFGTGRETQYF. CDR3 DNA: TGTGCCAGCAGCTTTGGGACAGGGAGGGAGACCCAGTACTTC.